These T cell receptor beta chains were read from a single sample in a study of T cells in Graves' hyperthyroidism and ophthalmopathy. TCRdb called the multiplex PCR reads again in MiXCR, with one record for every CDR3 protein. The sample lists about 350,000 distinct CDR3 sequences; about a sixth were seen once. The sample consisted of blood. These receptors all come from a woman in her 30s with Graves' hyperthyroidism that later progressed to Graves' ophthalmopathy. Each CDR3 is given with its conserved first and last residue. A D gene is named only where the DNA matches it firmly. For some rows the clone size is stated as once, few or many, or as a class when expanded; others skip it.

TRBD1	.	TRBV2	TRBJ2-7	CASSDWTGDYEQYF	TGTGCCAGCAGTGATTGGACAGGGGACTACGAGCAGTACTTC
.	many	TRBV18	TRBJ2-1	CASSPQLNYNEQFF	TGTGCCAGCTCACCACAACTAAACTACAATGAGCAGTTCTTC
.	many	TRBV10-1	TRBJ2-1	CANEGSRVHEQFF	TGCGCCAATGAGGGAAGCAGGGTCCATGAGCAGTTCTTC
.	many	TRBV12-3/TRBV12-4	TRBJ2-5	CASSPNLQETQYF	TGTGCCAGCAGTCCCAACCTCCAAGAGACCCAGTACTTC
.	many	TRBV29-1	TRBJ2-7	CSVEQGIEYEQYF	TGCAGCGTTGAACAGGGAATCGAGTACGAGCAGTACTTC
TRBD2	many	TRBV6-2/TRBV6-3	TRBJ2-2	CATRKGLAGGRNTGELFF	TGTGCCACCCGTAAGGGGCTAGCGGGGGGGCGGAACACCGGGGAGCTGTTTTTT
TRBD1	.	TRBV27	TRBJ2-7	CASSSIEQGNEQYF	TGTGCCAGCAGTTCAATAGAACAGGGGAACGAGCAGTACTTC
.	many	TRBV27	TRBJ1-1	CASSFELNTEAFF	TGTGCCAGCAGTTTTGAGCTGAACACTGAAGCTTTCTTT
.	many	TRBV10-3	TRBJ2-7	CAISPGQTYEQYF	TGTGCCATCAGTCCTGGCCAGACCTACGAGCAGTACTTC
TRBD1	few	TRBV2	TRBJ2-2	CASSRDRVGRIEAGELFF	TGTGCCAGCAGCCGGGACAGGGTTGGACGGATAGAGGCCGGGGAGCTGTTTTTT
.	many	TRBV10-2	TRBJ1-5	CASSTGDSNQPQHF	TGCGCCAGCAGCACAGGAGATAGCAATCAGCCCCAGCATTTT
TRBD1	many	TRBV19	TRBJ2-5	CASSGFGQEDQETQYF	TGTGCCAGTAGTGGGTTCGGACAGGAGGATCAAGAGACCCAGTACTTC
TRBD2	many	TRBV27	TRBJ2-3	CASSLIAGGPDTQYF	TGTGCCAGCAGTTTAATAGCGGGGGGCCCAGATACGCAGTATTTT
.	many	TRBV20-1	TRBJ1-2	CSAPRGWDYGYTF	TGCAGTGCACCCCGTGGGTGGGACTATGGCTACACCTTC
.	few	TRBV28	TRBJ2-7	CAGSLRAGDEQYF	TGTGCCGGCAGTTTGAGAGCGGGCGACGAGCAGTACTTC
.	many	TRBV12-3/TRBV12-4	TRBJ2-3	CASSPSGQRDTQYF	TGTGCCAGCAGCCCCTCAGGACAGCGGGATACGCAGTATTTT
TRBD2	many	TRBV2	TRBJ2-5	CATTSGRALETQYF	TGTGCCACAACTAGCGGGAGGGCGTTAGAGACCCAGTACTTC
.	.	TRBV5-1	TRBJ1-2	CASSLAGQRSYGYTF	TGCGCCAGCAGCTTGGCCGGACAGAGGAGCTATGGCTACACCTTC
.	many	TRBV28	TRBJ1-6	CASSLSGANPINSPLHF	TGTGCCAGCAGTTTATCAGGGGCTAATCCTATTAATTCACCCCTCCACTTT
.	many	TRBV28	TRBJ2-7	CASSFVQPYEQYF	TGTGCCAGCAGTTTCGTCCAACCCTACGAGCAGTACTTC
.	.	TRBV12-3/TRBV12-4	TRBJ1-2	CASSLFGGMRGYTF	TGTGCCAGCAGTTTGTTTGGGGGGATGAGAGGCTACACCTTC
.	many	TRBV12-3/TRBV12-4	TRBJ1-3	CASFTSGRGFENTIYF	TGTGCCAGCTTTACCTCGGGCAGGGGATTTGAGAACACCATATATTTT
.	many	TRBV12-3/TRBV12-4	TRBJ1-6	CASSLQGFYNSPLHF	TGTGCCAGCAGTTTACAGGGATTCTATAATTCACCCCTCCACTTT
.	many	TRBV27	TRBJ2-3	CASNLGGTDTQYF	TGTGCCAGCAACTTAGGGGGCACAGATACGCAGTATTTT
TRBD2	few	TRBV24-1	TRBJ2-3	CATSDPLRRGGRDTQYF	TGTGCCACCAGTGATCCCCTGAGGCGGGGGGGCCGAGATACGCAGTATTTT
TRBD1	few	TRBV11-2	TRBJ1-2	CASRPAPGQKTSNYGYTF	TGTGCCAGCAGACCCGCGCCGGGACAGAAGACGAGTAACTATGGCTACACCTTC
TRBD1	.	TRBV3-1	TRBJ1-4	CASSQEGQVNEKLFF	TGTGCCAGCAGCCAAGAGGGACAGGTTAATGAAAAACTGTTTTTT
.	few	TRBV24-1	TRBJ2-2	CATRPRGSFTGELFF	TGTGCCACCAGACCCCGGGGCAGCTTCACCGGGGAGCTGTTTTTT
.	many	TRBV15	TRBJ2-5	CATSRQNTQETQYF	TGTGCCACCAGCCGACAGAACACTCAAGAGACCCAGTACTTC
TRBD1	many	TRBV10-3	TRBJ2-2	CAISVPRTGGTGELFF	TGTGCCATCAGTGTTCCCAGGACAGGGGGCACCGGGGAGCTGTTTTTT
.	many	TRBV6-1	TRBJ2-7	CASSLTGATEQYF	TGTGCCAGCAGTCTAACCGGGGCTACGGAGCAGTACTTC
TRBD1	few	TRBV28	TRBJ2-6	CASTGWDRGRSGANVLTF	TGTGCCAGCACTGGCTGGGACAGGGGCCGCTCTGGGGCCAACGTCCTGACTTTC
.	many	TRBV30	TRBJ2-5	CAWSRAHQETQYF	TGTGCCTGGAGTAGGGCACACCAAGAGACCCAGTACTTC
.	.	TRBV15	TRBJ2-2	CATSRDITGTGELFF	TGTGCCACCAGCAGAGATATCACAGGGACCGGGGAGCTGTTTTTT
.	few	TRBV18	TRBJ2-5	CASSPGTGEYF	TGTGCCAGCTCACCAGGGACGGGGGAGTACTTC